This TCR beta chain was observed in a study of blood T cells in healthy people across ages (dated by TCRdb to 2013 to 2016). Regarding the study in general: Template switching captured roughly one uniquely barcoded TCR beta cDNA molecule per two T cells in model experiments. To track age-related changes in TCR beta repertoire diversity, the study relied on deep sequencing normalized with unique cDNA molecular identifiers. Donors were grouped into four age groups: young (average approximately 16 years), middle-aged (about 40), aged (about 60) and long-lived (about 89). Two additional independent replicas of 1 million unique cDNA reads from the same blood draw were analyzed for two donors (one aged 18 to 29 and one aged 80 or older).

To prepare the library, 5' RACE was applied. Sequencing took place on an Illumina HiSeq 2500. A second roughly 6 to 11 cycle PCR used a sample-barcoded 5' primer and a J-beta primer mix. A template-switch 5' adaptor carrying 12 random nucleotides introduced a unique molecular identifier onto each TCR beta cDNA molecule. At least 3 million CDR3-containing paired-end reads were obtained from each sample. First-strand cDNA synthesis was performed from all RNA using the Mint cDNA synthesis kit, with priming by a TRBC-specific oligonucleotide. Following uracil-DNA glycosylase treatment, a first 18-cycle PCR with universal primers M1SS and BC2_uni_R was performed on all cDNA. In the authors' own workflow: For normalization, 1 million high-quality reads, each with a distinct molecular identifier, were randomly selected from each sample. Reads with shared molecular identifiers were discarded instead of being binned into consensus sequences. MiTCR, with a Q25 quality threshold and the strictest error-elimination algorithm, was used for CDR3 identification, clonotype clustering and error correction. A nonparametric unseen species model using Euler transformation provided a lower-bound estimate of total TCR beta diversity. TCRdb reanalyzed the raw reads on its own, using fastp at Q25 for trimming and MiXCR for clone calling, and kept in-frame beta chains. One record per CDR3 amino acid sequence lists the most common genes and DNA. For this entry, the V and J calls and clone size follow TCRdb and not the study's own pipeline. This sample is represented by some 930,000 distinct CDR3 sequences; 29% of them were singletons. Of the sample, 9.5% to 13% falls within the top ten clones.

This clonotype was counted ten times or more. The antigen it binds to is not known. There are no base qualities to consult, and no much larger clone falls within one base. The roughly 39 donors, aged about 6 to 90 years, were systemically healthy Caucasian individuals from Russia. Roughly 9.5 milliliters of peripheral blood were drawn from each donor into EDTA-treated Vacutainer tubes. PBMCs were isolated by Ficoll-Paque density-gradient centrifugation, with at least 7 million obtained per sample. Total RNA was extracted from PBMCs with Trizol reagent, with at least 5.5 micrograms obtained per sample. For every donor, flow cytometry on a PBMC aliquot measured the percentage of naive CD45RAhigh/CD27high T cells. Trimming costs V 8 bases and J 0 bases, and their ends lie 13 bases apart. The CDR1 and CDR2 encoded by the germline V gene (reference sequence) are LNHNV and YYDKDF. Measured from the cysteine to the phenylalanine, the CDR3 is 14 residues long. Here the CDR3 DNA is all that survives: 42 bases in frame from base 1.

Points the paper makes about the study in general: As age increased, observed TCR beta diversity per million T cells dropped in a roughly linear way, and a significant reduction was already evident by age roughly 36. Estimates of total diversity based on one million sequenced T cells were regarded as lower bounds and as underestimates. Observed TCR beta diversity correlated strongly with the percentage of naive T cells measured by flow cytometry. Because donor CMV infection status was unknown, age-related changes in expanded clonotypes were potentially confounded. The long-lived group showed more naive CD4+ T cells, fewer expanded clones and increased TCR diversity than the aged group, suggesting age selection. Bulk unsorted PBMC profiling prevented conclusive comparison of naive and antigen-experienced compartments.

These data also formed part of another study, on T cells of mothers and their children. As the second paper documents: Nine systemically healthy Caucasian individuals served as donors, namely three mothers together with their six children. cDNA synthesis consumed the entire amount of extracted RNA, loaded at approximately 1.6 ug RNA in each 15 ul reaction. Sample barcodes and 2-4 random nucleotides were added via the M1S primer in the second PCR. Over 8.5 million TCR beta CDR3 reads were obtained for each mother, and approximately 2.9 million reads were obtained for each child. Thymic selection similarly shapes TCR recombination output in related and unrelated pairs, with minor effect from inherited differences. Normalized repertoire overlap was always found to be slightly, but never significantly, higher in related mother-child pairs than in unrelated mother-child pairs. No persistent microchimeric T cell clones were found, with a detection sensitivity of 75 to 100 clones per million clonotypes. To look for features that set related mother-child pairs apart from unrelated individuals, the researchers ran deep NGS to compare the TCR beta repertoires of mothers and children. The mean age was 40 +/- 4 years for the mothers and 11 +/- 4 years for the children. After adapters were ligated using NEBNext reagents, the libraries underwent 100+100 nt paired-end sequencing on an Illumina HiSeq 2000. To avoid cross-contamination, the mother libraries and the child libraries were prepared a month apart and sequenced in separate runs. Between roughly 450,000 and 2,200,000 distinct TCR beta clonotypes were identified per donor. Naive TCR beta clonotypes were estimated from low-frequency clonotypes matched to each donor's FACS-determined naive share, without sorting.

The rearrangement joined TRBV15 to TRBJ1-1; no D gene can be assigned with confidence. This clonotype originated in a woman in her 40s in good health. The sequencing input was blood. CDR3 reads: CATRRAGMNTEAFF. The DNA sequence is TGTGCCACCCGCCGGGCTGGGATGAACACTGAAGCTTTCTTT.